A single TCR beta chain is shown here with its context. The V gene lost 2 bases and the J gene lost 2 bases, with 13 bases spanning the gap. CDR1 and CDR2 (germline): MGHDK, SYGVNS. The CDR3 loop spans 15 amino acids. Sample-barcoded 5' priming and a J-beta primer mix drove a second PCR of 7 to 11 cycles. TCRdb processed the 5' RACE reads anew with MiXCR; each CDR3 protein has one entry. This repertoire shows 1.5 million to 2 million distinct CDR3 sequences, about 39% found once; its top ten account for more than 20%. The source of the sample is a study of blood T cells in healthy people across ages. Sequences were obtained from blood. The origin of this receptor is a human donor in good health. The J gene is TRBJ2-7, the V gene TRBV25-1; possibly TRBD1 or TRBD2 for D (5 bases each). The CDR3 protein is CASSEGRGRPYEQYF. CDR3 sequence (DNA): TGTGCCAGCAGTGAAGGTAGGGGACGACCCTACGAGCAGTACTTC.